The subject of this entry is one T cell receptor (beta chain). Its antigen is unknown. The germline V gene encodes CDR1 MNHNY and CDR2 SVGAGI (reference sequence). Trimming took 7 bases from V and 0 from J, leaving 4 bases between them. The CDR3 is 13 amino acids. The sample comes from a study of OX40 agonist ivuxolimab in advanced cancers. Using immunoSEQ multiplex PCR, the repertoire was profiled, and TCRdb retains in-frame clones only, with some absent. The table includes roughly 100,000 clones, 93% detected once. Study observations and caveats: Among the least clonally expanded were partial responders at 0.1-3.0 mg/kg.

The chain recombines TRBV6-6 with TRBJ1-6; no clear D. The material was CD4+ or CD8+ T cells sorted from blood, obtained in a trial of the OX40 agonist ivuxolimab. This receptor was obtained from an adult with an advanced solid tumor such as melanoma, head and neck, liver or kidney cancer. CDR3 in DNA: TGTGCCAGCACGTTCTCCTATAATTCACCCCTCCACTTT. It translates to CASTFSYNSPLHF.